The 29 T cell receptor beta chains given below trace back to one sample, sequenced in a study of T cell responses to AZD1222 COVID-19 vaccine. Here immunoSEQ multiplex PCR was the method, and the copy in TCRdb shows in-frame clones only, minus some. This sample has more than 95,000 clones; roughly 87% occur once, and the top ten carry 7.5%. The sequencing here drew on peripheral blood, taken on day 0 of AZD1222 vaccination. The receptors come from an adult in good health.

The chain employs TRBV7-3 and TRBJ2-1; 9 bases agree with TRBD2. Germline CDR1 reads SGHTA; CDR2 reads FQGTGA. J lost 8 bases, V lost 2 bases, and 13 bases had no gene match. The CDR3 runs 17 residues. The CDR3 region is CASSLGPGSGSKDEQFF. CDR3 nucleotides: TGTGCCAGCAGCTTAGGGCCTGGTAGCGGGAGTAAGGATGAGCAGTTCTTC.

V and J are TRBV19 and TRBJ1-2, with D possibly being TRBD1 (6 bases). The CDR3 totals 15 residues. Germline V gene data show CDR1 as LNHDA and CDR2 as SQIVND (reference sequence). V was cut by 3 bases and J by 6 bases, with 17 bases left in between. CDR3 loop: CASSMGSSRGDGYTF. The CDR3, as DNA: TGTGCCAGTAGTATGGGCAGTTCCAGGGGAGATGGCTACACCTTC.

The chain combines TRBV27 with TRBJ1-6, with D unclear. CDR3 length equals 14 residues. Germline CDR1 is MNHEY and CDR2 is SMNVEV (reference sequence). The V end was cut by 3 bases, the J end by 1 base, with 4 bases between. The CDR3 sequence is CASSFSSYNSPLHF. The CDR3, as DNA: TGTGCCAGCAGTTTCAGTTCCTATAATTCACCCCTCCACTTT.

The chain couples TRBV7-2 to TRBJ1-5; no clear D. The CDR3 consists of 13 residues. Germline CDR1 reads SGHTA; CDR2 reads FQGNSA. V lost 5 bases, J lost 7 bases, and 12 bases lay in between. DNA of the CDR3: TGTGCCAGCAGCGCTCAAGGATTCCAGCCCCAGCATTTT. It translates to CASSAQGFQPQHF.

This chain links TRBV12-3 or TRBV12-4 with TRBJ1-1; D not resolved. The length of the CDR3 is 13 residues. Deletions cut 6 bases from V and 3 bases from J, with 11 bases between. CDR3 bases: TGTGCCAGCAGGCGGACCTGGGACACTGAAGCTTTCTTT. Its protein is CASRRTWDTEAFF.

This clone was recorded only once. The chain joins TRBV7-8 to TRBJ2-1; the D call may be TRBD1 or TRBD2 (5 bases each). Germline CDR1 is SGHVS and CDR2 is FQNEAQ. V lost 5 bases to trimming and J lost 7 bases, with 18 bases between them. The CDR3 is made up of 15 amino acids. The CDR3 nucleotides are TGTGCCAGCAGCGTGGGACGGTTTGTTGGAAATGAGCAGTTCTTC. Translating it yields CASSVGRFVGNEQFF.

The genes are TRBV28 and TRBJ1-1, with no clear D. This CDR3 is built from 13 residues. The V and J ends lost 9 bases and 0 bases respectively, with 11 bases between them. Germline V CDR1 and CDR2: MDHEN, SYDVKM. The CDR3 reads CASKEVMNTEAFF. The CDR3 coding sequence is TGTGCCAGTAAGGAGGTCATGAACACTGAAGCTTTCTTT. Together with reference TRBV28 and TRBJ1-1, the CDR3 gives the full variable domain: DVKVTQSSRYLVKRTGEKVFLECVQDMDHENMFWYRQDPGLGLRLIYFSYDVKMKEKGDIPEGYSVSREKKERFSLILESASTNQTSMYLCASKEVMNTEAFFGQGTRLTVV.

The rearrangement links TRBV28 to TRBJ2-7, with D unclear. The V gene lost 3 bases and the J gene lost 5 bases, with 20 bases spanning the gap. The CDR3 runs 16 residues. Germline loops: CDR1 MDHEN, CDR2 SYDVKM. CDR3 DNA: TGTGCCAGCAGTTTCTCTTTGGACCGATCTGGGGACGAGCAGTACTTC. Translated: CASSFSLDRSGDEQYF.

The chain is built from TRBV28 and TRBJ2-2; TRBD1 might be the D (7 bases). V gave up 4 bases and J gave up 5 bases, with 20 bases separating them. This CDR3 comprises 17 residues. In germline, CDR1 is MDHEN, CDR2 SYDVKM. CDR3 DNA sequence: TGTGCCAGCAGTTCAGGGGGGAGAGGGGCGCTGACCGGGGAGCTGTTTTTT. Its translation: CASSSGGRGALTGELFF.

The chain is built from TRBV5-4 and TRBJ1-1; D is possibly TRBD1 (6 bases). Per the germline V gene, CDR1 is SGHNT and CDR2 is YYREEE (reference sequence). Trimming took off 2 bases at V and 6 bases at J, with 14 bases between the two ends. CDR3 length: 14 amino acids. In DNA, the CDR3 is TGTGCCAGCAGCTTCATAACCGCAGGGGCTGAAGCTTTCTTT. It translates to CASSFITAGAEAFF.

CDR3 nucleotides: TGTGCCAGCAGCCAAGGAATCTCGGGGGGCCTCCGCGAGCAGTACTTC. It translates to CASSQGISGGLREQYF. The chain carries TRBV3-1 (or the pseudogene TRBV3-2) and TRBJ2-7, with a weak D call TRBD2 (7 bases). The CDR3 has 16 amino acids. V lost 1 base and J 6 bases, leaving 19 bases between the germline ends. The germline gives CDR1 LGHDT, CDR2 YNNKEL (reference sequence).

This clone was detected only once. V usage is TRBV7-2 and J usage is TRBJ1-2, with D uncertain. V was trimmed by 1 base and J by 9 bases, leaving 12 bases between them. The CDR3 sequence is 13 residues long. Germline V gene sequence: CDR1 SGHTA, CDR2 FQGNSA. The CDR3 region is CASSLVADGRYTF. In DNA, the CDR3 is TGTGCCAGCAGCTTAGTGGCAGACGGCCGCTACACCTTC.

This chain links TRBV4-1 with TRBJ1-2; D not certain. Germline lookup yields CDR1 MGHRA and CDR2 YSYEKL. Trimming took 3 bases from V and 4 from J, leaving 12 bases between them. This CDR3 comprises 14 residues. CDR3 coding DNA: TGCGCCAGCAGCCATCTGGACGGATCCTATGGCTACACCTTC. Its protein product is CASSHLDGSYGYTF.

This clone was seen only once. This chain links TRBV6-6 with TRBJ1-5; 8 bases are a match to TRBD1. The CDR3 is 15 residues long. The V gene end was trimmed by 6 bases and the J gene end by 4 bases; junction bases not matched to a gene: 8. Germline assignment: CDR1 MNHNY and CDR2 SVGAGI (reference sequence). CDR3 in DNA: TGTGCCAGCAGCGGACAGGGAGTAACGAATCAGCCCCAGCATTTT. Translated, it gives CASSGQGVTNQPQHF.

The V call is TRBV15, the J call TRBJ1-2, with a possible D match to TRBD1 (6 bases). Germline V gives CDR1 LNHNV, CDR2 YYDKDF (reference sequence). The V end was cut by 1 base, the J end by 5 bases, with 8 bases between. The CDR3 loop spans 13 amino acids. CDR3 amino acids: CATSRGTAYGYTF. The CDR3 DNA follows: TGTGCCACCAGCAGAGGGACAGCATATGGCTACACCTTC.

The V and J genes are TRBV3-1 (or the pseudogene TRBV3-2) and TRBJ1-5; unclear D gene. The CDR3 is made up of 14 amino acids. The V end lost 0 bases, the J end lost 3 bases, and 6 bases lay between the germline ends. Germline CDR1 reads LGHDT; CDR2 reads YNNKEL (reference sequence). DNA of the CDR3: TGTGCCAGCAGCCAAGACTTGGTCAATCAGCCCCAGCATTTT. Its protein product is CASSQDLVNQPQHF.

This clone showed up just once. This chain links TRBV5-1 with TRBJ2-2; the D gene is possibly TRBD2 (6 bases). From germline, CDR1 is SGHRS and CDR2 YFSETQ. The V and J ends lost 4 bases and 3 bases respectively, with 22 bases between them. The CDR3 covers 18 residues. The CDR3 sequence is CASSTQGLSKSYTGELFF. CDR3 coding DNA: TGCGCCAGCAGCACTCAAGGACTATCTAAATCTTACACCGGGGAGCTGTTTTTT.

The chain couples TRBV5-1 to TRBJ2-5, with 12 bases aligning to TRBD2. Germline CDR1 reads SGHRS; CDR2 reads YFSETQ. The CDR3 spans 16 residues. Trimming removed 5 bases from V and 2 bases from J; junction bases left unmatched: 7. CDR3 in amino acids: CASRLLAGGGQETQYF. CDR3 in DNA: TGCGCCAGCAGGTTACTAGCGGGAGGAGGGCAAGAGACCCAGTACTTC.

V gene TRBV27 combines with J gene TRBJ2-7, with 13 bases fitting TRBD2. The length of the CDR3 is 16 residues. The V gene end was trimmed by 3 bases and the J gene end by 3 bases; junction bases not matched to a gene: 5. Germline V gene sequence: CDR1 MNHEY, CDR2 SMNVEV (reference sequence). As DNA, the CDR3 is TGTGCCAGCAGTTTCACTAGCGGGGGGGTGATCTACGAGCAGTACTTC. Protein product: CASSFTSGGVIYEQYF.

V usage is TRBV19 and J usage is TRBJ2-5; tentatively, D is TRBD2 (6 bases). The CDR3 spans 14 residues. The germline gives CDR1 LNHDA, CDR2 SQIVND (reference sequence). Trimming pared 6 bases from V and 5 bases from J, leaving 16 bases between. CDR3 DNA: TGTGCCAGTAGGTCGGGACTCGTCGGGGAGACCCAGTACTTC. Encoded protein: CASRSGLVGETQYF.

This clone has only a few counts. The CDR3 here is CASSLNGGLARGELFF. CDR3 coding DNA: TGTGCCAGCAGCTTAAATGGCGGACTAGCGCGCGGGGAGCTGTTTTTT. The gene calls are TRBV7-3 and TRBJ2-2; 9 nucleotides agree with TRBD2. The CDR3 length is 16 residues. After removal of 1 base from V and 7 bases from J, the junction contained 7 bases not matched to a gene. Germline CDR1 is SGHTA and CDR2 is FQGTGA. Filled out from reference TRBV7-3 and TRBJ2-2, the complete variable domain reads GAGVSQTPSNKVTEKGKYVELRCDPISGHTALYWYRQSLGQGPEFLIYFQGTGAADDSGLPNDRFFAVRPEGSVSTLKIQRTERGDSAVYLCASSLNGGLARGELFFGEGSRLTVL.

The chain links TRBV5-5 to TRBJ2-1; the D is unclear. CDR3 size: 15 residues. Trimming left V 1 base short and J 5 bases short, with 13 bases between. Germline lookup yields CDR1 SGHKS and CDR2 YYEKEE (reference sequence). CDR3 region: CASSLRWGPNNEQFF. DNA of the CDR3: TGTGCCAGCAGCTTGAGGTGGGGTCCTAACAATGAGCAGTTCTTC. The full variable domain, its missing parts supplied by reference TRBV5-5 and TRBJ2-1, is DAGVTQSPTHLIKTRGQQVTLRCSPISGHKSVSWYQQVLGQGPQFIFQYYEKEERGRGNFPDRFSARQFPNYSSELNVNALLLGDSALYLCASSLRWGPNNEQFFGPGTRLTVL.

CDR3 bases: TGTGCCAGCAGTTTAGACAATGAGCAGTTCTTC. Translated: CASSLDNEQFF. The chain combines TRBV28 with TRBJ2-1, with D hard to call. The CDR3 extends over 11 amino acids. Germline CDR1 reads MDHEN; CDR2 reads SYDVKM. V lost 2 bases, J lost 5 bases, and 1 base lay in between.

This clone came up a few times. An end of the junction differs from the germline gene, which may be a read error. The chain uses TRBV7-9 and TRBJ1-1; D perhaps matches TRBD1 (5 bases). Germline V gene lookup returns CDR1 SEHNR and CDR2 FQNEAQ (reference sequence). The CDR3 length is 11 residues. The CDR3 sequence: CASSLDGTALF. The CDR3, as DNA: TGTGCCAGCAGCTTAGATGGGACCGCGCTCTTT.

The chain combines TRBV5-1 with TRBJ2-7; tentatively, D is TRBD1 or TRBD2 (5 bases each). The CDR3 sequence is 12 residues long. The V gene's germline CDR1 is SGHRS and CDR2 YFSETQ. The germline V and J ends were trimmed by 8 bases and 1 base, with 10 bases remaining between them. The CDR3 DNA follows: TGCGCCAGTGGGACGTCTTCCTACGAGCAGTACTTC. It encodes CASGTSSYEQYF.

Only a few counts were recorded for this clone. CDR3 residues: CASRIDRENEQFF. CDR3 nucleotides: TGTGCCAGCAGAATCGACAGGGAGAATGAGCAGTTCTTC. The V call is TRBV6-7, the J call TRBJ2-1, with 7 positions matching TRBD1. TRBV6-7 is an open reading frame whose function is uncertain. The CDR3 has 13 amino acids. Trimming removed 6 bases from V and 7 bases from J; junction bases left unmatched: 6.

The gene calls are TRBV7-9 and TRBJ1-1; tentative D call: TRBD1 (5 bases). Germline CDR1 SEHNR, CDR2 FQNEAQ (reference sequence). The CDR3 is 13 residues long. Trimming took off 5 bases at V and 4 bases at J, with 11 bases between the two ends. CDR3 DNA: TGTGCCAGCAGCGGCAGGGACGTCACTGAAGCTTTCTTT. Its protein product is CASSGRDVTEAFF. The whole variable domain, remainder taken from reference TRBV7-9 and TRBJ1-1, is DTGVSQNPRHKITKRGQNVTFRCDPISEHNRLYWYRQTLGQGPEFLTYFQNEAQLEKSRLLSDRFSAERPKGSFSTLEIQRTEQGDSAMYLCASSGRDVTEAFFGQGTRLTVV.

This clone has only one observation. The gene calls are TRBV27 and TRBJ2-7, with 7 bases matching TRBD1. The germline V gene encodes CDR1 MNHEY and CDR2 SMNVEV (reference sequence). V lost 0 bases to trimming and J lost 3 bases; unmatched junction nucleotides: 2. The CDR3 covers 14 residues. The CDR3 nucleotides are TGTGCCAGCAGTTTATCAGGGGACAGCTACGAGCAGTACTTC. Amino acids: CASSLSGDSYEQYF.

This CDR3 reads CASSRTGGAGTEAFF. The DNA of the CDR3 is TGTGCCAGCTCTAGGACAGGGGGCGCCGGCACTGAAGCTTTCTTT. The rearrangement links TRBV6-4 to TRBJ1-1; 11 bases map to TRBD1. The J segment lost 4 bases and the V segment lost 8 bases, leaving 9 bases of the junction unmatched. The V gene's germline CDR1 is MRHNA and CDR2 SNTAGT. The CDR3 consists of 15 residues.